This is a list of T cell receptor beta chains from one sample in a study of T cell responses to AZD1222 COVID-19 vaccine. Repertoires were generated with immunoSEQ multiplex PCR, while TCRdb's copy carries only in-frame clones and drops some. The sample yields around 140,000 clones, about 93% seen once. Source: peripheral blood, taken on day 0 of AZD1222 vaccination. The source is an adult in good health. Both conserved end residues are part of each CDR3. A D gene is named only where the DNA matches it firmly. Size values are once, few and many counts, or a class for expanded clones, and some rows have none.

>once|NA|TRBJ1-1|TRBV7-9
CASSARNTEAFF
TGTGCCAGCAGCGCCCGGAACACTGAAGCTTTCTTT
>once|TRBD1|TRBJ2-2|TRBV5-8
CATHRGQGGELFF
TGTGCCACCCACAGGGGGCAAGGCGGGGAGCTGTTTTTT
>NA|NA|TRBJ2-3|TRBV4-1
CASSQDPGSRGTDTQYF
TGCGCCAGCAGCCAAGATCCCGGGAGCCGGGGAACAGATACGCAGTATTTT
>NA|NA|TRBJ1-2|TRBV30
CACPTPDRSNYGYTF
TGTGCCTGCCCTACCCCGGACAGATCTAACTATGGCTACACCTTC
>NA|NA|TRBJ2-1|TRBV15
CATSARGDEQFF
TGTGCCACCAGCGCAAGGGGGGATGAGCAGTTCTTC
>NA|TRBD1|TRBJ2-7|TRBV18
CASSPLSGTGSFEQYF
TGTGCCAGCTCACCATTGTCCGGGACAGGTTCTTTCGAGCAGTACTTC
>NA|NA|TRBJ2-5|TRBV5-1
CASSLGSGETQYF
TGCGCCAGCAGCTTGGGTTCGGGGGAGACCCAGTACTTC
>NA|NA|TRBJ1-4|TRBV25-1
CASSARDGTTNEKLFF
TGTGCCAGCAGTGCTCGGGACGGAACAACTAATGAAAAACTGTTTTTT
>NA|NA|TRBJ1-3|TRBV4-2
CASSQESGSGNTIYF
TGTGCCAGCAGCCAAGAAAGCGGCTCTGGAAACACCATATATTTT
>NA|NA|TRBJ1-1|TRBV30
CAWSDTGRSPTEAFF
TGTGCCTGGAGTGACACAGGGAGAAGCCCCACTGAAGCTTTCTTT
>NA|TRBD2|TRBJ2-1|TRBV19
CASTLRAGVEQFF
TGTGCCAGTACCCTGAGGGCGGGGGTTGAGCAGTTCTTC
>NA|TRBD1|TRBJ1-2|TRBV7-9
CASSLGQGAFGYTF
TGTGCCAGCAGCTTAGGGCAGGGGGCGTTTGGCTACACCTTC
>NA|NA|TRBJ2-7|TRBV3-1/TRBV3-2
CASSQGLDEQYF
TGTGCCAGCAGCCAAGGACTGGATGAACAGTACTTC
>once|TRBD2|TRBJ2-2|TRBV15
CATSKASGSSTGELFF
TGTGCCACCAGCAAAGCTAGCGGGAGTAGTACCGGGGAGCTGTTTTTT
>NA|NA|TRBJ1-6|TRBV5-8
CASSLEAGNSPLHF
TGTGCCAGCAGCTTGGAGGCGGGAAATTCACCCCTCCACTTT
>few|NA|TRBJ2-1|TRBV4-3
CASSQDTGLGINEQFF
TGCGCCAGCAGCCAAGATACCGGCCTAGGCATCAATGAGCAGTTCTTC
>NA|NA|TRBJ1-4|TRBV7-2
CASSFLANEKLFF
TGTGCCAGCAGCTTCCTAGCTAATGAAAAACTGTTTTTT
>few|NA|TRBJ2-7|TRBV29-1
CSVLEAYEQYF
TGCAGCGTCTTGGAGGCCTACGAGCAGTACTTC
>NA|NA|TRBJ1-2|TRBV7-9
CASSFRQAIYTF
TGTGCCAGCAGCTTCCGACAGGCCATCTACACCTTC
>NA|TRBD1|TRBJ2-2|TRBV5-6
CASSFWDRGTGELFF
TGTGCCAGCAGCTTCTGGGACAGGGGAACCGGGGAGCTGTTTTTT
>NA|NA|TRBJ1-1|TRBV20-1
CSASAGRTEAFF
TGCAGTGCTAGTGCAGGGCGCACTGAAGCTTTCTTT